These 3 T cell receptor beta chains share one sample of origin, sequenced in a study of Ad26.COV2.S vaccination and SARS-CoV-2 variants (dated by TCRdb to about 2021). This specimen's treatment or condition label, per the study, means: 15 to 20 received Ad26.COV2.S at low or high dose, single or two shots; several received placebo; per-sample allocation not given. Repertoires of vaccine and placebo recipients were sequenced from samples taken on day 63 after the first injection. The library was obtained by the immunoSEQ multiplex PCR assay. TCRdb mirrors the immuneACCESS table, restricted to in-frame sequences. Some clones are absent from its copies; in checked studies, under half trace to an unresolved V gene, and the reason for the others is unknown. Across this sample there are approximately 420,000 clones, with around nine tenths seen only once. Less than 4% of the sample rests with the top ten.

Source: peripheral blood, taken in a trial of Ad26.COV2.S vaccine versus placebo. All receptors derive from a person between 18 and 65 years old who received the Ad26.COV2.S COVID-19 vaccine or a placebo.

The chain recombines TRBV7-9 with TRBJ1-4; D call uncertain. This CDR3 has 17 residues. The V gene's germline CDR1 is SEHNR and CDR2 FQNEAQ (reference sequence). The V end was cut by 0 bases, the J end by 5 bases, with 16 bases between. The CDR3 sequence: CASSLAKKALSNEKLFF. The CDR3 DNA is TGTGCCAGCAGCTTAGCAAAAAAGGCTTTGTCGAATGAAAAACTGTTTTTT.

This chain connects TRBV7-9 to TRBJ1-5, with D possibly TRBD1 on 6 matching bases. The CDR3 is 13 residues long. V was pared by 2 bases and J by 7 bases, with 9 bases between. The germline gives CDR1 SEHNR, CDR2 FQNEAQ (reference sequence). Here the CDR3 reads CASSLYRDQPQHF. The CDR3 DNA follows: TGTGCCAGCAGCTTATACAGGGACCAGCCCCAGCATTTT.

The rearrangement uses TRBV4-3 and TRBJ2-3; 7 bases are a match to TRBD2. V lost 0 bases, J lost 1 base, and 4 bases stayed unmatched. The CDR3 has 16 residues. Germline V CDR1 and CDR2: LGHNA, YSLEER. CDR3 loop: CASSQEASGGTDTQYF. In DNA form, the CDR3 reads TGCGCCAGCAGCCAAGAGGCTAGCGGAGGCACAGATACGCAGTATTTT.